The present T cell receptor beta chain was sequenced within a study of T cell responses to AZD1222 COVID-19 vaccine. With regard to this clone: The junction shows a germline mismatch at one end, possibly a read error.

The protocol was immunoSEQ multiplex PCR, while the TCRdb copy is restricted to in-frame clones and leaves out a portion. The sample includes under 200,000 clones, over 75% of them seen just once. Second doses were pooled across both intervals (about 4 or about 12 weeks). The CDR3 spans 11 residues. The sequencing here drew on peripheral blood, taken 28 days after the second AZD1222 dose. This sequence was found in an adult who received the AZD1222 COVID-19 vaccine. This chain connects TRBV12-3 or TRBV12-4 to TRBJ1-3; unclear D gene. CDR3 protein: CASSLAQVRAF. The CDR3 DNA follows: TGTGCCAGCAGTTTAGCGCAGGTGCGGGCCTTT.